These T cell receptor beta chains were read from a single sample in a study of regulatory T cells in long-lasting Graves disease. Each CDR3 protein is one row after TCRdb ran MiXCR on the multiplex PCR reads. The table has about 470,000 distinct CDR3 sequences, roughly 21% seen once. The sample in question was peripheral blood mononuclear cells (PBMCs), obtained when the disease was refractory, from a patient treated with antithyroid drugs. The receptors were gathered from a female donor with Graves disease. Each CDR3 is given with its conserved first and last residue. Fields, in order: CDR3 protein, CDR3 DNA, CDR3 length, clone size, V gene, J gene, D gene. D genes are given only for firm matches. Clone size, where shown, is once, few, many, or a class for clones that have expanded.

cdr3_aa: CSVESPNSGANVLTF; cdr3_nt: TGCAGCGTTGAAAGTCCCAACTCTGGGGCCAACGTCCTGACTTTC; cdr3_length: 15; clone_size: many; v_call: TRBV29-1; j_call: TRBJ2-6; d_call: NA
cdr3_aa: CAISTSGQGISPLHF; cdr3_nt: TGTGCCATCAGCACTTCGGGACAGGGGATTTCACCCCTCCACTTT; cdr3_length: 15; clone_size: many; v_call: TRBV10-3; j_call: TRBJ1-6; d_call: TRBD1
cdr3_aa: CATSGDRDFGPQHF; cdr3_nt: TGTGCCACCAGCGGCGACAGGGACTTTGGGCCCCAGCATTTT; cdr3_length: 14; clone_size: NA; v_call: TRBV15; j_call: TRBJ1-5; d_call: TRBD1
cdr3_aa: CASSVRDRGLRYEQYF; cdr3_nt: TGTGCCAGCAGCGTCCGGGACAGGGGGCTTCGCTACGAGCAGTACTTC; cdr3_length: 16; clone_size: NA; v_call: TRBV9; j_call: TRBJ2-7; d_call: TRBD1
cdr3_aa: CASSQDIGAPEGKF; cdr3_nt: TGCGCCAGCAGCCAAGATATCGGGGCGCCCGAAGGGAAGTTC; cdr3_length: 14; clone_size: few; v_call: TRBV4-3; j_call: TRBJ2-4; d_call: NA
cdr3_aa: CASRPRTGFPTLHF; cdr3_nt: TGTGCCAGCAGACCTCGGACAGGATTCCCAACCCTCCACTTT; cdr3_length: 14; clone_size: many; v_call: TRBV2; j_call: TRBJ1-6; d_call: TRBD1
cdr3_aa: CASKPGVGSMNTEAFF; cdr3_nt: TGCGCCAGCAAGCCGGGGGTTGGATCCATGAACACTGAAGCTTTCTTT; cdr3_length: 16; clone_size: few; v_call: TRBV5-1; j_call: TRBJ1-1; d_call: NA
cdr3_aa: CASKPRGGVNQPQHF; cdr3_nt: TGTGCCAGCAAACCCCGGGGCGGAGTCAATCAGCCCCAGCATTTT; cdr3_length: 15; clone_size: many; v_call: TRBV28; j_call: TRBJ1-5; d_call: NA
cdr3_aa: CASSRPGERENEQYF; cdr3_nt: TGTGCCAGCAGTCGTCCGGGCGAGCGGGAGAACGAGCAGTACTTC; cdr3_length: 15; clone_size: many; v_call: TRBV6-1; j_call: TRBJ2-7; d_call: TRBD2
cdr3_aa: CSVAALPATGELFF; cdr3_nt: TGCAGCGTTGCCGCCCTTCCGGCCACCGGGGAGCTGTTTTTT; cdr3_length: 14; clone_size: NA; v_call: TRBV29-1; j_call: TRBJ2-2; d_call: NA
cdr3_aa: CASSQDLAGETQYF; cdr3_nt: TGCGCCAGCAGCCAAGATCTTGCGGGAGAGACCCAGTACTTC; cdr3_length: 14; clone_size: NA; v_call: TRBV4-3; j_call: TRBJ2-5; d_call: NA
cdr3_aa: CASSLMTGRETQYF; cdr3_nt: TGTGCCAGCAGCTTAATGACAGGGAGGGAGACCCAGTACTTC; cdr3_length: 14; clone_size: many; v_call: TRBV7-2; j_call: TRBJ2-5; d_call: NA
cdr3_aa: CASSQVSGINEKLFF; cdr3_nt: TGCGCCAGCAGCCAAGTCTCAGGGATTAATGAAAAACTGTTTTTT; cdr3_length: 15; clone_size: few; v_call: TRBV4-1; j_call: TRBJ1-4; d_call: NA
cdr3_aa: CSALQGLGETQYF; cdr3_nt: TGCAGCGCGTTACAGGGGCTGGGGGAGACCCAGTACTTC; cdr3_length: 13; clone_size: few; v_call: TRBV29-1; j_call: TRBJ2-5; d_call: TRBD1
cdr3_aa: CASSIRGTYEQYF; cdr3_nt: TGCGCCAGCAGCATTCGGGGGACCTACGAGCAGTACTTC; cdr3_length: 13; clone_size: NA; v_call: TRBV5-1; j_call: TRBJ2-7; d_call: NA
cdr3_aa: CASSLLGGQQETQYF; cdr3_nt: TGTGCCAGCAGCTTATTAGGGGGGCAGCAAGAGACCCAGTACTTC; cdr3_length: 15; clone_size: few; v_call: TRBV11-2; j_call: TRBJ2-5; d_call: NA
cdr3_aa: CASSFSGDGGELFF; cdr3_nt: TGTGCCAGCAGTTTTTCCGGGGATGGCGGGGAGCTGTTTTTT; cdr3_length: 14; clone_size: few; v_call: TRBV28; j_call: TRBJ2-2; d_call: NA
cdr3_aa: CASSPPPHVAGSVSEQYF; cdr3_nt: TGTGCCAGCAGTCCTCCACCCCATGTAGCGGGTTCGGTCTCCGAGCAGTACTTC; cdr3_length: 18; clone_size: few; v_call: TRBV27; j_call: TRBJ2-7; d_call: TRBD2
cdr3_aa: CASRTTAYSNQPQHF; cdr3_nt: TGTGCCAGCAGAACGACAGCATATAGCAATCAGCCCCAGCATTTT; cdr3_length: 15; clone_size: many; v_call: TRBV28; j_call: TRBJ1-5; d_call: NA
cdr3_aa: CSVGGTSGYIYEQYF; cdr3_nt: TGCAGCGTCGGCGGGACTAGCGGATACATCTACGAGCAGTACTTC; cdr3_length: 15; clone_size: many; v_call: TRBV29-1; j_call: TRBJ2-7; d_call: TRBD2
cdr3_aa: CAWSGLAGYEQYF; cdr3_nt: TGTGCCTGGAGCGGACTAGCGGGGTACGAGCAGTACTTC; cdr3_length: 13; clone_size: NA; v_call: TRBV30; j_call: TRBJ2-7; d_call: TRBD2
cdr3_aa: CASSLRSGAYNQPQHF; cdr3_nt: TGTGCCAGCAGTTTAAGGTCAGGGGCCTACAATCAGCCCCAGCATTTT; cdr3_length: 16; clone_size: many; v_call: TRBV12-3/TRBV12-4; j_call: TRBJ1-5; d_call: NA
cdr3_aa: CASRQGQGLRYEQYF; cdr3_nt: TGTGCCAGCAGGCAGGGACAGGGACTACGCTACGAGCAGTACTTC; cdr3_length: 15; clone_size: few; v_call: TRBV11-1; j_call: TRBJ2-7; d_call: TRBD1
cdr3_aa: CATGADRVSPLHF; cdr3_nt: TGTGCCACCGGCGCGGACAGGGTTTCACCCCTCCACTTT; cdr3_length: 13; clone_size: NA; v_call: TRBV3-1; j_call: TRBJ1-6; d_call: TRBD1
cdr3_aa: CASSQDDRGSSPLHF; cdr3_nt: TGTGCCAGCAGCCAAGATGACAGGGGAAGTTCACCCCTCCACTTT; cdr3_length: 15; clone_size: NA; v_call: TRBV14; j_call: TRBJ1-6; d_call: TRBD1
cdr3_aa: CASSLDGTGRPFQETQYF; cdr3_nt: TGTGCCAGCAGCTTAGACGGGACAGGGCGCCCATTCCAAGAGACCCAGTACTTC; cdr3_length: 18; clone_size: many; v_call: TRBV7-9; j_call: TRBJ2-5; d_call: TRBD1
cdr3_aa: CASSEWDRVYEQCF; cdr3_nt: TGCGCCAGCAGTGAATGGGACAGGGTTTACGAGCAGTGCTTC; cdr3_length: 14; clone_size: NA; v_call: TRBV2; j_call: TRBJ2-7; d_call: TRBD1
cdr3_aa: CASSPNRGPQETQYF; cdr3_nt: TGTGCCAGCAGTCCGAACAGGGGGCCACAAGAGACCCAGTACTTC; cdr3_length: 15; clone_size: many; v_call: TRBV12-3/TRBV12-4; j_call: TRBJ2-5; d_call: TRBD1
cdr3_aa: CASNHVLWTANTEAFF; cdr3_nt: TGTGCCAGCAATCATGTCCTCTGGACAGCTAACACTGAAGCTTTCTTT; cdr3_length: 16; clone_size: many; v_call: TRBV28; j_call: TRBJ1-1; d_call: NA
cdr3_aa: CATSPGSQETQYF; cdr3_nt: TGTGCCACCAGTCCGGGATCTCAAGAGACCCAGTACTTC; cdr3_length: 13; clone_size: many; v_call: TRBV24-1; j_call: TRBJ2-5; d_call: NA
cdr3_aa: CASSIDWSGSNQPQHF; cdr3_nt: TGTGCCAGTAGTATAGATTGGTCGGGTAGCAATCAGCCCCAGCATTTT; cdr3_length: 16; clone_size: NA; v_call: TRBV19; j_call: TRBJ1-5; d_call: NA
cdr3_aa: CASSVDLVNTEAFF; cdr3_nt: TGTGCCAGCAGCGTAGATTTGGTGAACACTGAAGCTTTCTTT; cdr3_length: 14; clone_size: NA; v_call: TRBV9; j_call: TRBJ1-1; d_call: NA
cdr3_aa: CASSIRTGTYEQYF; cdr3_nt: TGTGCCAGTAGTATAAGGACCGGGACCTACGAGCAGTACTTC; cdr3_length: 14; clone_size: few; v_call: TRBV19; j_call: TRBJ2-7; d_call: NA
cdr3_aa: CASNLGPVNTEAFF; cdr3_nt: TGCGCCAGCAACTTGGGACCGGTGAACACTGAAGCTTTCTTT; cdr3_length: 14; clone_size: NA; v_call: TRBV5-1; j_call: TRBJ1-1; d_call: NA
cdr3_aa: CASSSSGPQETQYF; cdr3_nt: TGTGCCAGCAGCTCCTCCGGGCCGCAAGAGACCCAGTACTTC; cdr3_length: 14; clone_size: many; v_call: TRBV7-3; j_call: TRBJ2-5; d_call: NA
cdr3_aa: CASRDITDTQYF; cdr3_nt: TGTGCCAGCCGGGACATCACAGATACGCAGTATTTT; cdr3_length: 12; clone_size: once; v_call: TRBV6-2/TRBV6-3; j_call: TRBJ2-3; d_call: NA
cdr3_aa: CASSIVSGGEQYF; cdr3_nt: TGTGCCAGTAGTATAGTCTCGGGTGGCGAGCAGTACTTC; cdr3_length: 13; clone_size: few; v_call: TRBV19; j_call: TRBJ2-7; d_call: NA
cdr3_aa: CASSNGTGNGYTF; cdr3_nt: TGTGCCAGCAGCAACGGGACGGGGAACGGCTACACCTTC; cdr3_length: 13; clone_size: many; v_call: TRBV7-9; j_call: TRBJ1-2; d_call: NA
cdr3_aa: CASSSTTSIAWETQYF; cdr3_nt: TGTGCCAGCAGCTCCACTACCAGTATCGCGTGGGAGACCCAGTACTTC; cdr3_length: 16; clone_size: many; v_call: TRBV11-2; j_call: TRBJ2-5; d_call: NA
cdr3_aa: CASSLTWDTSSYEQYF; cdr3_nt: TGTGCCAGCAGTTTAACCTGGGACACTAGCTCCTACGAGCAGTACTTC; cdr3_length: 16; clone_size: many; v_call: TRBV28; j_call: TRBJ2-7; d_call: NA
cdr3_aa: CSVLLDRGVETEAFF; cdr3_nt: TGCAGCGTTCTCCTGGACAGGGGCGTGGAGACTGAAGCTTTCTTT; cdr3_length: 15; clone_size: NA; v_call: TRBV29-1; j_call: TRBJ1-1; d_call: TRBD1
cdr3_aa: CASSSPLRGRLYNEQFF; cdr3_nt: TGTGCCAGCAGTTCACCCCTCCGCGGCAGGCTATACAATGAGCAGTTCTTC; cdr3_length: 17; clone_size: NA; v_call: TRBV27; j_call: TRBJ2-1; d_call: NA
cdr3_aa: CASGQTGNTEAFF; cdr3_nt: TGTGCCAGTGGCCAGACAGGGAACACTGAAGCTTTCTTT; cdr3_length: 13; clone_size: many; v_call: TRBV19; j_call: TRBJ1-1; d_call: NA